One sample yielded the 13 T cell receptor beta chains listed below, sequenced in a study of blood T cell repertoires in COVID-19. Clones were sequenced by immunoSEQ multiplex PCR, and TCRdb holds only the in-frame ones, with some missing. The sample carries some 360,000 clones, around nine tenths recorded once. Material: PBMCs or T cells enriched from blood (not recorded which). These TCRs come from a woman in her twenties or thirties who had been exposed to COVID-19.

The rearrangement links TRBV6-5 to TRBJ1-1; 7 nucleotides line up with TRBD1. Germline lookup yields CDR1 MNHEY and CDR2 SVGAGI. The V and J ends lost 8 bases and 2 bases, in that order; junction bases with no gene match: 5. This CDR3 has 13 residues. CDR3 bases: TGTGCCAGCCGGGACAGCCGAAACACTGAAGCTTTCTTT. Protein product: CASRDSRNTEAFF.

Only a few counts were recorded for this clone. V usage is TRBV9 and J usage is TRBJ2-5, with a weak D call TRBD2 (6 bases). With 6 bases removed from V and 7 bases from J, the gap between germline ends came to 19 bases. The CDR3 extends over 14 amino acids. Germline V gene data show CDR1 as SGDLS and CDR2 as YYNGEE. The CDR3 loop reads CASTRDGGPTTQYF. The CDR3 region has the DNA TGTGCCAGCACCCGAGATGGAGGGCCCACGACCCAGTACTTC.

The genes are TRBV6-2 or TRBV6-3 and TRBJ2-7; 7 positions match TRBD2. This CDR3 comprises 15 residues. Germline CDR1 and CDR2: MNHEY and SVGEGT. Unmatched junction bases numbered 5, after V lost 2 bases and J lost 1 base. The CDR3 protein is CASSYLAGVSYEQYF. Here the CDR3 DNA reads TGTGCCAGCAGTTACCTGGCGGGAGTGTCCTACGAGCAGTACTTC.

V gene TRBV7-2 combines with J gene TRBJ2-7; TRBD1 matches 9 bases. V lost 5 bases, J lost 0 bases, and 8 bases stayed unmatched. The length of the CDR3 is 16 residues. CDR1 is SGHTA, CDR2 FQGNSA, per germline. The CDR3 coding sequence is TGTGCCAGCAGCCCCAGGACAGGGGCCACCTCCTACGAGCAGTACTTC. Residues: CASSPRTGATSYEQYF.

V and J are TRBV25-1 and TRBJ2-1, with a weak D call TRBD1 (6 bases). V was clipped by 6 bases and J by 0 bases, with 18 bases between them. The germline V gene encodes CDR1 MGHDK and CDR2 SYGVNS. CDR3 length: 17 residues. The CDR3 loop reads CASSPHGQRSSYNEQFF. In DNA, the CDR3 is TGTGCCAGCAGCCCCCATGGACAGCGGAGCTCCTACAATGAGCAGTTCTTC. The complete variable domain, with remaining parts taken from reference TRBV25-1 and TRBJ2-1, reads EADIYQTPRYLVIGTGKKITLECSQTMGHDKMYWYQQDPGMELHLIHYSYGVNSTEKGDLSSESTVSRIRTEHFPLTLESARPSHTSQYLCASSPHGQRSSYNEQFFGPGTRLTVL.

This clone appeared once. The chain is built from TRBV5-1 and TRBJ1-5; maybe TRBD1 (5 bases). Germline CDR1 is SGHRS and CDR2 is YFSETQ. The CDR3 length is 15 residues. Trimming removed 2 bases from V and 3 bases from J, with 12 bases in between. CDR3 nucleotide sequence: TGCGCCAGCAGCTTATGGGGCCCCCCCAATCAGCCCCAGCATTTT. This gives the protein CASSLWGPPNQPQHF.

The chain recombines TRBV27 with TRBJ2-7, with D perhaps TRBD2 (5 bases). V lost 3 bases, J lost 1 base, and 10 bases lay in between. The CDR3 consists of 14 residues. CDR1 and CDR2 from the germline V gene are MNHEY and SMNVEV (reference sequence). The CDR3 DNA sequence: TGTGCCAGCAGTTTTTTTGGGAGATCCTACGAGCAGTACTTC. Translated, it gives CASSFFGRSYEQYF.

In this sample, this clone turned up once. This chain links TRBV5-1 with TRBJ2-6, with 10 bases fitting TRBD1. V trimming: 5 bases; J trimming: 0 bases; junction bases outside the gene matches: 17. The CDR3 loop spans 21 amino acids. In germline, CDR1 is SGHRS, CDR2 YFSETQ. The CDR3 spells CASRPPGTGENKSSGANVLTF. The CDR3 region has the DNA TGCGCCAGCAGACCCCCCGGGACAGGGGAGAACAAAAGCTCTGGGGCCAACGTCCTGACTTTC.

The J gene is TRBJ2-5, the V gene TRBV3-1 (or the pseudogene TRBV3-2), with TRBD2 identical over 11 bases. The J segment lost 2 bases and the V segment lost 0 bases, leaving 8 bases of the junction unmatched. The germline V gene has CDR1 LGHDT and CDR2 YNNKEL (reference sequence). The CDR3 extends over 18 amino acids. The CDR3 bases are TGTGCCAGCAGCCAAGAATCCCTACTAGCGGGGGTTCAAGAGACCCAGTACTTC. Translation gives CASSQESLLAGVQETQYF.

A remark on this clone: The junction does not match germline at one end; this may be a read error. The CDR3 DNA is TGTGCCAGCACCTTACGGGGAAAAGTTTACTCTGGAAACACCATATATTTT. Protein product: CASTLRGKVYSGNTIYF. The rearrangement uses TRBV7-3 and TRBJ1-3; D unclear. The CDR3 contains 17 residues. Germline V gene lookup returns CDR1 SGHTA and CDR2 FQGTGA.

The chain joins TRBV3-1 (or the pseudogene TRBV3-2) to TRBJ2-1, with no clear D. Per the germline V gene, CDR1 is LGHDT and CDR2 is YNNKEL (reference sequence). The CDR3 covers 16 residues. Trimming took 2 bases from V and 0 from J, leaving 11 bases between them. The DNA for the CDR3 is TGTGCCAGCAGCCAAACTGTCGGAGTCTCCTACAATGAGCAGTTCTTC. Translated, it gives CASSQTVGVSYNEQFF.

The chain links TRBV28 to TRBJ2-7; D not certain. The germline V gene encodes CDR1 MDHEN and CDR2 SYDVKM. This CDR3 contains 11 residues. V lost 6 bases to trimming and J lost 2 bases, with 5 bases between them. CDR3 residues: CASRAAYEQYF. CDR3 in DNA: TGTGCCAGCAGAGCCGCCTACGAGCAGTACTTC.

This chain joins TRBV19 and TRBJ2-1, with TRBD1 matching over 12 bases. CDR1 and CDR2 from the germline V gene are LNHDA and SQIVND (reference sequence). V gave up 7 bases and J gave up 7 bases; unmatched junction bases: 11. The CDR3 totals 16 residues. The CDR3 loop reads CASIKPGQGAGNEQFF. CDR3 in DNA: TGTGCCAGTATCAAACCGGGACAGGGGGCTGGGAATGAGCAGTTCTTC.